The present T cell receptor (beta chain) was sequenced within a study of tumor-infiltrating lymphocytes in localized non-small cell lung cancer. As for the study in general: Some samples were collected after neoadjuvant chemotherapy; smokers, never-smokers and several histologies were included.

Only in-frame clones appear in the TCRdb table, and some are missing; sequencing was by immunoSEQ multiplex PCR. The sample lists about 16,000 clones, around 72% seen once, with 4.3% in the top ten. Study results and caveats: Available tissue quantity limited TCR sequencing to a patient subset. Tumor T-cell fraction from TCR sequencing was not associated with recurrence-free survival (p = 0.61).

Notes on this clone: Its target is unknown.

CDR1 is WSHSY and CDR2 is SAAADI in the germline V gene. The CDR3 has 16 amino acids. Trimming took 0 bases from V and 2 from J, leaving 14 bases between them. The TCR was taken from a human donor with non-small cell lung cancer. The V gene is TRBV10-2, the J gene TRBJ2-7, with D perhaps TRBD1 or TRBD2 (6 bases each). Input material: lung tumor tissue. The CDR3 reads CASSESGGPSPYEQYF. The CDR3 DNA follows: TGCGCCAGCAGTGAGTCGGGGGGCCCGAGCCCCTACGAGCAGTACTTC.